A single sample is the source of the 21 T cell receptor beta chains below, sequenced in a study of shared clonotypes between healthy human individuals (dated by TCRdb to about 2020). Libraries were prepared through the immunoSEQ multiplex PCR assay. TCRdb provides this immuneACCESS table in a form limited to in-frame rearrangements. Some clones are lacking; in checked studies, under half of them reflect an unresolved V gene, and why the rest are absent is not known. The sample yields some 2,500,000 clones; 80% to 95% were counted once. The ten top clones hold approximately 0.39% of the sample. The sample comprised naive CD4+ T cells from PBMCs. This specimen's cell subset or site label, interpreted: CD45RA+ positively selected. These receptors all come from a man younger than 30 in good health. Some clones in this sample may be carry-over from other donors' samples.

The chain is built from TRBV9 and TRBJ2-5, with D possibly TRBD2 on 6 matching bases. The CDR3 runs to 12 residues. V was clipped by 0 bases and J by 8 bases, with 8 bases between them. Per the germline V gene, CDR1 is SGDLS and CDR2 is YYNGEE. The CDR3 DNA reads TGTGCCAGCAGCGTAGGAACTAGCACCCAGTACTTC. Residues: CASSVGTSTQYF.

Only one count was recorded for this clone. The rearrangement links TRBV28 to TRBJ2-5; D possibly corresponds to TRBD2 (7 bases). The CDR3 is made up of 17 amino acids. Germline V gene sequence: CDR1 MDHEN, CDR2 SYDVKM. Trimming removed 7 bases at V and 1 base at J, with 22 bases between. As DNA, the CDR3 is TGTGCCAGCACCAAGGTGGGGGCAGGGAGGGCCCAAGAGACCCAGTACTTC. Protein product: CASTKVGAGRAQETQYF. Supplemented by reference TRBV28 and TRBJ2-5, the full variable domain reads DVKVTQSSRYLVKRTGEKVFLECVQDMDHENMFWYRQDPGLGLRLIYFSYDVKMKEKGDIPEGYSVSREKKERFSLILESASTNQTSMYLCASTKVGAGRAQETQYFGPGTRLLVL.

This clone was seen a few times. The sample carries other DNA sequences with the same CDR3. This chain links TRBV7-3 with TRBJ2-3; 7 positions match TRBD2. Germline CDR1 is SGHTA and CDR2 is FQGTGA. The CDR3 runs to 14 residues. The V segment lost 0 bases and the J segment 3 bases; nucleotides outside the gene matches: 0. CDR3 sequence reads: CASSLTSGTDTQYF. CDR3 nucleotides: TGTGCCAGCAGCTTAACTAGCGGGACAGATACGCAGTATTTT.

The chain uses TRBV2 and TRBJ1-1; D is undetermined. The germline CDR1 and CDR2 sequences are SNHLY and FYNNEI. Trimming removed 2 bases from V and 1 base from J, with 2 bases in between. The CDR3 length is 12 residues. The CDR3 protein is CASSEQNTEAFF. The CDR3, as DNA: TGTGCCAGCAGTGAACAGAACACTGAAGCTTTCTTT.

The rearrangement uses TRBV7-6 and TRBJ2-1; D remains ambiguous. In germline, CDR1 is SGHVS, CDR2 FNYEAQ. The CDR3 contains 17 residues. The V and J ends lost 2 bases and 0 bases respectively, with 14 bases between them. The CDR3 DNA sequence: TGTGCCAGCAGCTTACCCCGGGCAATGAGCTCCTACAATGAGCAGTTCTTC. Translating it yields CASSLPRAMSSYNEQFF.

The chain employs TRBV7-8 and TRBJ1-4, with 9 bases that match TRBD1. The CDR3 consists of 15 residues. J was trimmed by 7 bases and V by 2 bases; bases with no gene match: 5. The V gene's germline CDR1 is SGHVS and CDR2 FQNEAQ. The CDR3 spells CASSLLGQGLEKLFF. The DNA for the CDR3 is TGTGCCAGCAGCTTATTAGGACAGGGGCTTGAAAAACTGTTTTTT.

This clone was seen only a few times. DNA of the CDR3: TGTGCCAGCAGCGTGACGGTGAACACTGAAGCTTTCTTT. Protein: CASSVTVNTEAFF. The chain employs TRBV5-4 and TRBJ1-1; D remains ambiguous. Germline V lookup: CDR1 SGHNT, CDR2 YYREEE (reference sequence). Trimming cost V 4 bases and J 0 bases, with 7 bases left between them. The CDR3 runs 13 residues.

J is TRBJ1-4 and V is TRBV5-1, with 7 bases identical to TRBD1. The germline gives CDR1 SGHRS, CDR2 YFSETQ. The V gene end was trimmed by 4 bases and the J gene end by 8 bases; junction bases not matched to a gene: 11. The length of the CDR3 is 15 residues. CDR3 sequence: CASSAPTGTAEKLFF. In nucleotides, the CDR3 is TGCGCCAGCAGCGCCCCGACAGGGACGGCGGAAAAACTGTTTTTT.

V and J are TRBV6-4 and TRBJ2-2; D unclear. The V and J ends lost 5 bases and 2 bases respectively, with 6 bases between them. The CDR3 runs 13 residues. The germline V gene has CDR1 MRHNA and CDR2 SNTAGT. CDR3 sequence reads: CASSSENTGELFF. DNA for the CDR3: TGTGCCAGCAGTTCAGAAAACACCGGGGAGCTGTTTTTT.

The chain links TRBV5-4 to TRBJ2-7; possibly TRBD1 or TRBD2 for D (7 bases each). This CDR3 has 18 amino acids. The germline V gene encodes CDR1 SGHNT and CDR2 YYREEE (reference sequence). Trimming cost V 1 base and J 2 bases, with 22 bases left between them. The CDR3: CASSLKRLQGGTAYEQYF. The DNA for the CDR3 is TGTGCCAGCAGCTTGAAACGACTTCAGGGGGGGACGGCCTACGAGCAGTACTTC.

This clone has only one observation. The chain employs TRBV6-5 and TRBJ1-4; D is ambiguous. The CDR3 runs to 14 residues. Trimming left V 5 bases short and J 8 bases short, with 15 bases between. Per the germline V gene, CDR1 is MNHEY and CDR2 is SVGAGI. CDR3 DNA sequence: TGTGCCAGCAGTCACAGACCGACTAGAGAAAAACTGTTTTTT. This encodes CASSHRPTREKLFF.

In this sample, this clone turned up many times. The genes are TRBV9 and TRBJ2-1; 11 bases are shared with TRBD1. CDR3 length equals 16 residues. Losses at the gene ends were 0 bases for V and 9 bases for J; bases not matched to a gene: 8. Germline lookup yields CDR1 SGDLS and CDR2 YYNGEE. CDR3 loop: CASSVVGGQGAGEQFF. CDR3 sequence (DNA): TGTGCCAGCAGCGTAGTGGGTGGACAGGGGGCTGGTGAGCAGTTCTTC.

The chain employs TRBV5-1 and TRBJ2-3, with D uncertain. The germline V gene encodes CDR1 SGHRS and CDR2 YFSETQ. V lost 0 bases and J 4 bases, leaving 6 bases between the germline ends. The CDR3 sequence is 13 residues long. The CDR3 DNA sequence: TGCGCCAGCAGCTTGGTTGGCCCAGATACGCAGTATTTT. It is translated as CASSLVGPDTQYF.

CDR3 sequence: CASSAGGAGANVLTF. CDR3 nucleotide sequence: TGTGCCTCATCGGCAGGGGGCGCTGGGGCCAACGTCCTGACTTTC. This chain uses TRBV19 with TRBJ2-6, with TRBD1 identical over 8 bases. This CDR3 is 15 amino acids long. The V and J ends lost 11 bases and 2 bases, in that order; junction bases with no gene match: 8. Germline V gives CDR1 LNHDA, CDR2 SQIVND (reference sequence).

The V gene is TRBV2, the J gene TRBJ1-5; D remains unclear. Looked up from germline, CDR1 is SNHLY and CDR2 is FYNNEI. The V and J ends lost 4 bases and 7 bases respectively, with 14 bases between them. There are 14 residues in the CDR3. The chain's CDR3 is CASSGNRIQQPQHF. DNA for the CDR3: TGTGCCAGCAGTGGGAACCGCATCCAGCAGCCCCAGCATTTT.

J is TRBJ2-7 and V is TRBV5-1; TRBD2 might be the D (5 bases). Germline values: CDR1 SGHRS, CDR2 YFSETQ. V was cut by 6 bases and J by 0 bases, with 13 bases left in between. This CDR3 spans 14 amino acids. The CDR3 loop reads CASTGGSSSYEQYF. CDR3 DNA: TGCGCCAGCACGGGCGGGTCGAGCTCCTACGAGCAGTACTTC.

The J gene is TRBJ1-4, the V gene TRBV2; the match to TRBD1 covers 9 bases. Germline V lookup: CDR1 SNHLY, CDR2 FYNNEI. The CDR3 length is 16 residues. V lost 5 bases and J lost 4; bases outside the gene matches: 8. CDR3 coding DNA: TGTGCCAGCAGTCATACAGGGGGCTCTTATAATGAAAAACTGTTTTTT. Translation: CASSHTGGSYNEKLFF.

The chain links TRBV28 to TRBJ1-1; unclear D gene. Germline CDR1 is MDHEN and CDR2 is SYDVKM. The CDR3 has 13 residues. Trimming took off 9 bases at V and 0 bases at J, with 11 bases between the two ends. CDR3 coding DNA: TGTGCCAGTTGGTCGAGGGTGAACACTGAAGCTTTCTTT. Amino acid sequence: CASWSRVNTEAFF.

This clone was seen more than once but under ten times. The chain combines TRBV30 with TRBJ1-1; no reliable D call. This CDR3 region has 12 residues. Germline V CDR1 and CDR2: GTSNPN, SVGIG (reference sequence). Trimming shortened V by 4 bases and J by 5 bases, and 11 bases separated the two germline ends. The CDR3 DNA sequence: TGTGCCTGGAAAGGTGGTGGAACTGAAGCTTTCTTT. Protein product: CAWKGGGTEAFF.

This clone has just a few counts. The V and J genes are TRBV6-1 and TRBJ1-5, with 9 bases identical to TRBD1. Germline V CDR1 and CDR2: MNHNS, SASEGT. Unmatched junction bases numbered 4, after V lost 11 bases and J lost 2 bases. This CDR3 has 13 amino acids. The CDR3 DNA is TGTGCCGGCCGGACAGGGGGCAATCAGCCCCAGCATTTT. It translates to CAGRTGGNQPQHF.

V gene TRBV4-3 combines with J gene TRBJ2-1, with 8 bases lining up with TRBD2. Unmatched junction bases numbered 3, after V lost 2 bases and J lost 6 bases. The CDR3 has 14 residues. Germline V CDR1 and CDR2: LGHNA, YSLEER. This CDR3 is CASSQLSGVNEQFF. CDR3 sequence (DNA): TGCGCCAGCAGCCAACTTAGCGGGGTCAATGAGCAGTTCTTC.